The 13 T cell receptor beta chains listed next were all sequenced from one sample in a study of blood T cell repertoires in COVID-19. Clones were read by immunoSEQ multiplex PCR, and TCRdb kept only the in-frame ones, dropping some. This repertoire shows about 24,000 clones, around 86% found once; its top ten account for 25%. The material sequenced was peripheral blood. These receptors were collected from a human donor with active COVID-19. The donor label of this sample is uncertain.

J is TRBJ1-2 and V is TRBV6-5; no definite D call. V shed 7 bases and J shed 0 bases, with 9 bases lying between them. The CDR3 totals 13 residues. Per germline, CDR1 MNHEY and CDR2 SVGAGI. The CDR3 reads CASKIPANYGYTF. The DNA for the CDR3 is TGTGCCAGCAAAATTCCGGCTAACTATGGCTACACCTTC.

This clone was seen only once. The CDR3 sequence is CASSWENEGNEQFF. DNA of the CDR3: TGCGCCAGCAGCTGGGAGAACGAAGGCAATGAGCAGTTCTTC. V gene TRBV5-1 combines with J gene TRBJ2-1; perhaps TRBD2 as D (5 bases). This CDR3 has 14 residues. Germline CDR1 SGHRS, CDR2 YFSETQ. V gave up 3 bases and J gave up 6 bases, with 13 bases separating them. Variable domain in full (rest from reference TRBV5-1 and TRBJ2-1): KAGVTQTPRYLIKTRGQQVTLSCSPISGHRSVSWYQQTPGQGLQFLFEYFSETQRNKGNFPGRFSGRQFSNSRSEMNVSTLELGDSALYLCASSWENEGNEQFFGPGTRLTVL.

The chain is built from TRBV18 and TRBJ2-2; 10 bases line up with TRBD1. Germline V lookup: CDR1 KGHSH, CDR2 LQKENI. The trim removed 3 bases at V and 7 bases at J, leaving 5 bases unmatched. The CDR3 is 15 amino acids. CDR3 sequence (DNA): TGTGCCAGCTCACCTTCGGGACAGGGGAACGGGGAGCTGTTTTTT. Protein product: CASSPSGQGNGELFF.

The rearrangement joins TRBV9 to TRBJ2-7, with TRBD1 as a possible D gene (6 bases). This CDR3 spans 14 amino acids. V lost 4 bases to trimming and J lost 6 bases, with 17 bases between them. Germline V gives CDR1 SGDLS, CDR2 YYNGEE. Written as DNA, the CDR3 is TGTGCCAGCAGCCCCTCAGCAGGGGTGGGCGAGCAGTACTTC. Encoded protein: CASSPSAGVGEQYF.

V gene TRBV9 combines with J gene TRBJ2-1, with D uncertain. V gave up 4 bases and J gave up 0 bases, with 8 bases separating them. The germline gives CDR1 SGDLS, CDR2 YYNGEE. The CDR3 sequence is 14 residues long. Here the CDR3 reads CASSLSSSYNEQFF. CDR3 DNA sequence: TGTGCCAGCAGCCTCAGTTCCTCCTACAATGAGCAGTTCTTC.

This clone occurred once. The chain employs TRBV10-3 and TRBJ2-5, with 9 positions matching TRBD2. V was clipped by 2 bases and J by 4 bases; unmatched bases: 5. Germline assignment: CDR1 ENHRY and CDR2 SYGVKD. The CDR3 runs to 15 residues. The CDR3 coding sequence is TGTGCCATCAGTGAGCTGAGTAGCGGGGGAGAGACCCAGTACTTC. This sequence encodes CAISELSSGGETQYF.

V and J are TRBV28 and TRBJ1-2, with 7 bases fitting TRBD1. The V and J ends lost 3 bases and 4 bases, in that order; junction bases with no gene match: 8. This CDR3 spans 15 amino acids. The V gene's germline CDR1 is MDHEN and CDR2 SYDVKM. CDR3 DNA sequence: TGTGCCAGCAGTTTCACAGGGGCGTCTTTCTATGGCTACACCTTC. It yields the protein CASSFTGASFYGYTF.

The V gene is TRBV7-2, the J gene TRBJ1-6; D gene uncertain. This CDR3 has 15 residues. Trimming shortened V by 1 base and J by 2 bases, and 6 bases separated the two germline ends. Germline-derived CDR1 and CDR2 are SGHTA and FQGNSA. CDR3 DNA sequence: TGTGCCAGCAGCTTAGTGGGCCCCTATAATTCACCCCTCCACTTT. As protein: CASSLVGPYNSPLHF. The variable domain in full, completed from reference TRBV7-2 and TRBJ1-6, reads GAGVSQSPSNKVTEKGKDVELRCDPISGHTALYWYRQSLGQGLEFLIYFQGNSAPDKSGLPSDRFSAERTGGSVSTLTIQRTQQEDSAVYLCASSLVGPYNSPLHFGNGTRLTVT.

This sequence joins TRBV6-5 and TRBJ1-3, with D unresolved. The germline CDR1 and CDR2 sequences are MNHEY and SVGAGI. V lost 6 bases and J 4 bases, leaving 10 bases between the germline ends. This CDR3 region has 13 residues. CDR3 coding DNA: TGTGCCAGCAGCGAGGTGGTGGGAAACACCATATATTTT. Its translation is CASSEVVGNTIYF.

The rearrangement uses TRBV10-3 and TRBJ2-3; no firm D call. This CDR3 is built from 12 residues. Germline V gene sequence: CDR1 ENHRY, CDR2 SYGVKD. Deletions cut 2 bases from V and 2 bases from J, with 2 bases between. The CDR3 coding sequence is TGTGCCATCAGTGAGCACACAGATACGCAGTATTTT. Its translation: CAISEHTDTQYF.

The V and J genes are TRBV9 and TRBJ1-6; 8 bases map to TRBD1. The CDR3 is 16 residues long. The J segment lost 10 bases and the V segment lost 1 base, leaving 10 bases of the junction unmatched. Germline CDR1 is SGDLS and CDR2 is YYNGEE. The CDR3 nucleotides are TGTGCCAGCAGCGTACAGGGGGCGGATGGAGGGTCACCCCTCCACTTT. As protein: CASSVQGADGGSPLHF. The entire variable domain, with the rest obtained from reference TRBV9 and TRBJ1-6, is as follows: DSGVTQTPKHLITATGQRVTLRCSPRSGDLSVYWYQQSLDQGLQFLIQYYNGEERAKGNILERFSAQQFPDLHSELNLSSLELGDSALYFCASSVQGADGGSPLHFGNGTRLTVT.

This sequence joins TRBV5-1 and TRBJ2-1; 11 nucleotides align to TRBD2. V gave up 0 bases and J gave up 9 bases; unmatched junction bases: 11. In germline, CDR1 is SGHRS, CDR2 YFSETQ. CDR3 size: 17 residues. CDR3 bases: TGCGCCAGCAGCTTGGCCATACTAGCGGGGGTCCCGGGTGAGCAGTTCTTC. Amino acid sequence: CASSLAILAGVPGEQFF.

This clone was observed once. V usage is TRBV11-3 and J usage is TRBJ1-4; 8 nucleotides line up with TRBD1. V was pared by 4 bases and J by 0 bases, with 4 bases of the junction left unmatched. Germline CDR1 reads SGHNT; CDR2 reads YENEEA. CDR3 length equals 16 residues. CDR3 loop: CASSSDREATNEKLFF. The DNA for the CDR3 is TGTGCCAGCAGCTCGGACAGGGAAGCAACTAATGAAAAACTGTTTTTT.